These 7 T cell receptor beta chains share one sample of origin, sequenced in a study of blood T cell repertoires in COVID-19. TCRdb's table, derived via immunoSEQ multiplex PCR, lists solely in-frame clones and lacks some. Of around 210,000 clones in the sample, over 70% were seen once. Sequenced sample: peripheral blood. Receptors originate from a woman in her seventies with acute or convalescent COVID-19.

The chain recombines TRBV3-1 (or the pseudogene TRBV3-2) with TRBJ1-3, with 8 bases lining up with TRBD1. With V trimmed by 3 bases and J by 12 bases, 4 bases remained unmatched. In germline, CDR1 is LGHDT, CDR2 YNNKEL (reference sequence). The CDR3 length is 12 residues. In DNA form, the CDR3 reads TGTGCCAGCAGCCAGGGAGACAGGGGCATATATTTT. Protein: CASSQGDRGIYF.

The rearrangement links TRBV10-3 to TRBJ2-2; 7 bases are shared with TRBD1. V lost 3 bases to trimming and J lost 5 bases; unmatched junction nucleotides: 6. This CDR3 spans 15 amino acids. Germline assignment: CDR1 ENHRY and CDR2 SYGVKD. This chain's CDR3 is CAISEGRGLTGELFF. For the CDR3, the DNA is TGTGCCATCAGTGAAGGCAGGGGGTTAACCGGGGAGCTGTTTTTT.

The chain employs TRBV19 and TRBJ1-2; 10 bases fit TRBD1. The V gene end was trimmed by 4 bases and the J gene end by 6 bases; junction bases not matched to a gene: 11. Germline lookup yields CDR1 LNHDA and CDR2 SQIVND (reference sequence). The CDR3 covers 16 residues. The chain's CDR3 is CASSTPRDRGRHGYTF. DNA for the CDR3: TGTGCCAGTAGTACCCCCAGGGACAGGGGAAGGCATGGCTACACCTTC.

This CDR3 is CASSSTGGNSPLHF. CDR3 in DNA: TGTGCCAGCAGTTCCACAGGGGGGAATTCACCCCTCCACTTT. The chain uses TRBV28 and TRBJ1-6, with 8 bases matching TRBD1. Losses at the gene ends were 4 bases for V and 7 bases for J; bases not matched to a gene: 3. CDR3 size: 14 residues. From germline, CDR1 is MDHEN and CDR2 SYDVKM.

V gene TRBV27 combines with J gene TRBJ2-5; 8 bases map to TRBD1. The CDR3 runs to 14 residues. The ends lost 3 bases at V and 4 bases at J; junction bases unmatched: 4. In germline, CDR1 is MNHEY, CDR2 SMNVEV (reference sequence). The CDR3 sequence is CASSFRDRPETQYF. Written as DNA, the CDR3 is TGTGCCAGCAGTTTCCGGGACAGGCCAGAGACCCAGTACTTC.

The V and J genes are TRBV14 and TRBJ1-4, with D tentatively TRBD1 (6 bases). There are 13 residues in the CDR3. V lost 9 bases to trimming and J lost 8 bases, with 16 bases between them. Per the germline V gene, CDR1 is SGHDN and CDR2 is FVKESK. In nucleotides, the CDR3 is TGTGCCAGTCATCGCGGGGGCTTGGAAAAACTGTTTTTT. Translated: CASHRGGLEKLFF.

The CDR3 DNA follows: TGTGCCACCCTCTTGCGGGAGGGCTACGAGCAGTACTTC. Its translation: CATLLREGYEQYF. This chain joins TRBV28 and TRBJ2-7; 9 bases agree with TRBD2. Unmatched junction bases numbered 7, after V lost 10 bases and J lost 3 bases. Germline values: CDR1 MDHEN, CDR2 SYDVKM. The CDR3 totals 13 residues.